This section outlines one T cell receptor (beta chain) sequence together with its context. This specimen comes from a study of blood T cell repertoires in COVID-19. Study context: Specimens from acute and convalescent COVID-19 originated in the United States, Italy and Spain. Sources were T cells, B-cell-depleted T cells, or PBMCs; the material itself was cDNA or gDNA.

The junction had 16 bases not matched to a gene; V was cut back by 3 bases and J by 11 bases. The CDR3 has 17 residues. Germline-derived CDR1 and CDR2 are LNHDA and SQIVND (reference sequence). How the authors handled the data: How many nucleated cells were present was estimated from reference gene primer amplification. Assay: immunoSEQ multiplex PCR; the TCRdb copy retains only in-frame clones and omits some. Clonal size and the V and J genes are those of that table, whereas D and trimming came from the DNA. The data show 55,000 to 80,000 clones, about three quarters seen once. The V and J genes are TRBV19 and TRBJ2-3; 11 bases are shared with TRBD2. This clonotype was sampled from a human donor in a cohort sampled during active COVID-19. Sequencing input: peripheral blood. The CDR3 coding sequence is TGTGCCAGTAGTATTCGGGGGGGGACTAGCGGCCCAGAGGTGCAGTATTTT. The encoded protein is CASSIRGGTSGPEVQYF. The full variable domain, in which reference TRBV19 and TRBJ2-3 provide the parts outside the CDR3, is DGGITQSPKYLFRKEGQNVTLSCEQNLNHDAMYWYRQDPGQGLRLIYYSQIVNDFQKGDIAEGYSVSREKKESFPLTVTSAQKNPTAFYLCASSIRGGTSGPEVQYFGPGTRLTVL.